This is a list of T cell receptor beta chains from one sample in a study of blood T cell repertoires in COVID-19. The data were produced by immunoSEQ multiplex PCR, yet TCRdb's version contains in-frame clones alone and is incomplete. The data contain 200,000 or so clones, roughly nine tenths of them singletons. Sequencing was carried out using PBMCs or T cells enriched from blood (not recorded which). These TCRs come from a woman aged 30 to 39 who had recovered from COVID-19. Each CDR3 is given with its conserved first and last residue. A D gene is named only where the DNA matches it firmly. Not every row has a clone size; where given, it reads once, few, many or a size class.

v_call	d_call	clone_size	j_call	cdr3_aa	cdr3_nt
TRBV14	TRBD1	NA	TRBJ1-2	CASSHRTGGYGYTF	TGTGCCAGCAGCCACCGGACAGGGGGCTATGGCTACACCTTC
TRBV4-3	NA	NA	TRBJ1-4	CASSQDVRGESEKLFF	TGCGCCAGCAGCCAAGATGTACGGGGAGAGAGTGAAAAACTGTTTTTT
TRBV4-2	TRBD1	NA	TRBJ2-2	CASSVTGGSDSGELFF	TGTGCCAGCAGCGTCACAGGGGGGTCGGATTCCGGGGAGCTGTTTTTT
TRBV19	TRBD1	NA	TRBJ1-5	CASSGQVNQPQHF	TGTGCCAGCTCGGGACAGGTTAATCAGCCCCAGCATTTT
TRBV28	TRBD1	NA	TRBJ2-7	CASGTGVHEQYF	TGTGCCAGCGGAACAGGGGTCCACGAGCAGTACTTC
TRBV7-9	NA	NA	TRBJ2-1	CASSLVNEQFF	TGTGCCAGCAGCTTAGTAAATGAGCAGTTCTTC
TRBV5-6	NA	NA	TRBJ1-4	CASSLTAANEKLFF	TGTGCCAGCAGCCTCACAGCTGCTAATGAAAAACTGTTTTTT
TRBV19	TRBD1	NA	TRBJ1-2	CASIGTGGFDYGYTF	TGTGCCAGTATTGGGACAGGGGGATTTGACTATGGCTACACCTTC
TRBV27	NA	NA	TRBJ1-2	CASRSGTANYGYTF	TGTGCCAGCAGGTCCGGTACCGCTAACTATGGCTACACCTTC
TRBV7-9	TRBD1	few	TRBJ1-6	CASSPQGVGSYNSPLHF	TGTGCCAGCAGCCCACAGGGGGTCGGCTCCTATAATTCACCCCTCCACTTT